Below are 26 T cell receptor beta chains sequenced from a single sample in a study of T cells after yellow fever vaccination. Via MiXCR, TCRdb re-called the 5' RACE reads, giving one row per CDR3 protein. Seen here are about 94,000 distinct CDR3 sequences, almost 9% observed once, and the top ten hold around 16%. This specimen was CD8+ T cells not binding an NS4B(214-222) dextramer, sorted from PBMCs, taken approximately 16 days after the first yellow fever vaccination. All receptors derive from a man aged 18 to 35 who received the YFV17D yellow fever vaccine.

This clonotype was picked up a small number of times. V gene TRBV4-1 combines with J gene TRBJ2-4; TRBD2 agrees at 14 bases. In germline, CDR1 is MGHRA, CDR2 YSYEKL. This CDR3 has 18 amino acids. V lost 1 base to trimming and J lost 3 bases; unmatched junction nucleotides: 5. DNA of the CDR3: TGCGCCAGCAGCCAAGGACTAGCGGGGGGGCCTGGCAAAAACATTCAGTACTTC. It encodes CASSQGLAGGPGKNIQYF.

The chain has TRBV20-1 and TRBJ2-5; 8 bases line up with TRBD1. CDR3 length equals 12 residues. V shed 6 bases and J 5 bases; nucleotides not matched to a gene: 5. Germline CDR1 is DFQATT and CDR2 is SNEGSKA (reference sequence). CDR3 protein: CSARTGPETQYF. CDR3 DNA: TGCAGTGCCCGGACAGGGCCGGAGACCCAGTACTTC.

This clonotype occurred a few times. V gene TRBV20-1 combines with J gene TRBJ2-2; 15 bases map to TRBD2. Germline-derived CDR1 and CDR2 are DFQATT and SNEGSKA (reference sequence). V was clipped by 3 bases and J by 7 bases; unmatched bases: 6. The CDR3 is 16 residues long. CDR3 sequence: CSASGLAGGQVGELFF. The CDR3 bases are TGCAGTGCTAGCGGACTAGCGGGGGGGCAAGTCGGGGAGCTGTTTTTT.

This clonotype was seen more than once but under ten times. The chain combines TRBV10-2 with TRBJ2-1; TRBD2 matches 10 bases. After removal of 4 bases from V and 8 bases from J, the junction contained 11 bases not matched to a gene. The CDR3 is made up of 16 amino acids. Germline V gene sequence: CDR1 WSHSY, CDR2 SAAADI. The CDR3 region has the DNA TGCGCCAGCAGTGGATATAGCGGGGGGCCACGGGATGAGCAGTTCTTC. Its translation is CASSGYSGGPRDEQFF.

The chain joins TRBV6-1 to TRBJ2-5, with D unclear. Per the germline V gene, CDR1 is MNHNS and CDR2 is SASEGT. The CDR3 loop spans 14 amino acids. The ends were cut back, 7 bases at V and 0 bases at J, with 12 bases in the middle. The CDR3 reads CASTPGRYQETQYF. The DNA for the CDR3 is TGTGCCAGCACTCCTGGACGGTACCAAGAGACCCAGTACTTC.

The chain carries TRBV12-3 or TRBV12-4 and TRBJ1-2; 8 bases fit TRBD1. Trimming took 3 bases from V and 5 from J; bases not matched to a gene: 2. The CDR3 loop spans 13 amino acids. The CDR3 sequence is CASSLGQVYGYTF. The CDR3 DNA follows: TGTGCCAGCAGTTTGGGACAGGTTTATGGCTACACCTTC.

CDR3 amino acids: CASSLPSNTGELFF. The CDR3 nucleotides read TGTGCCAGCAGCTTACCTTCGAACACCGGGGAGCTGTTTTTT. The chain joins TRBV7-2 to TRBJ2-2, with D uncertain. This CDR3 has 14 amino acids. Per the germline V gene, CDR1 is SGHTA and CDR2 is FQGNSA. Trimming cost V 2 bases and J 0 bases, with 4 bases left between them.

The chain carries TRBV6-2 or TRBV6-3 and TRBJ2-7, with D tentatively TRBD2 (5 bases). This CDR3 is built from 16 residues. Germline assignment: CDR1 MNHEY and CDR2 SVGEGT. Trimming pared 5 bases from V and 1 base from J, leaving 18 bases between. The CDR3 bases are TGTGCCAGCAGTCTGATAGGACTCAGCCGTTCCTACGAGCAGTACTTC. Amino acids: CASSLIGLSRSYEQYF.

This clonotype was found a few times. CDR3: CATSPDWAANTGELFF. The DNA for the CDR3 is TGTGCCACCAGCCCAGACTGGGCTGCGAACACCGGGGAGCTGTTTTTT. The chain joins TRBV15 to TRBJ2-2; D uncertain. The CDR3 runs to 16 residues. Germline CDR1 and CDR2: LNHNV and YYDKDF (reference sequence). V lost 5 bases and J lost 0, with 13 bases in between.

In its sample, this clonotype was seen a few times. J is TRBJ2-3 and V is TRBV6-2 or TRBV6-3; D is unresolved. The CDR3 has 16 residues. Trimming removed 6 bases at V and 2 bases at J, with 18 bases between. The germline CDR1 and CDR2 sequences are MNHEY and SVGEGT. CDR3 residues: CASSQGSLRFTDTQYF. As DNA, the CDR3 is TGTGCCAGCAGCCAAGGGTCCCTCCGCTTCACAGATACGCAGTATTTT.

This clonotype was detected a few times. The chain uses TRBV18 and TRBJ2-1; no reliable D call. CDR1 is KGHSH and CDR2 is LQKENI in the germline V gene. Trimming took 1 base from V and 3 from J, leaving 4 bases between them. This CDR3 spans 13 amino acids. CDR3 sequence reads: CASSPRDYNEQFF. The CDR3 nucleotides read TGTGCCAGCTCACCACGGGACTACAATGAGCAGTTCTTC.

This clonotype was observed at least ten times. The chain employs TRBV27 and TRBJ1-1; D is unclear. With 0 bases removed from V and 1 base from J, the gap between germline ends came to 3 bases. The germline gives CDR1 MNHEY, CDR2 SMNVEV (reference sequence). There are 13 residues in the CDR3. In nucleotides, the CDR3 is TGTGCCAGCAGTTTATCCCGGAACACTGAAGCTTTCTTT. It codes for CASSLSRNTEAFF.

J is TRBJ2-6 and V is TRBV11-1; 11 bases line up with TRBD1. In germline, CDR1 is SGHAT, CDR2 FQDESV (reference sequence). CDR3 length: 17 amino acids. Trimming took 4 bases from V and 1 from J; bases not matched to a gene: 3. CDR3: CASSSWDRGSGANVLTF. The DNA of the CDR3 is TGTGCCAGCAGCTCCTGGGACAGGGGGTCTGGGGCCAACGTCCTGACTTTC.

In this sample, this clonotype turned up a few times. The rearrangement uses TRBV5-6 and TRBJ2-3; TRBD2 matches at 11 bases. In germline, CDR1 is SGHDT, CDR2 YYEEEE. This CDR3 is 16 amino acids long. Trimming took 3 bases from V and 3 from J; bases not matched to a gene: 6. CDR3 in amino acids: CASSSTSGGSTDTQYF. The CDR3 DNA sequence: TGTGCCAGCAGCTCAACTAGCGGGGGTTCGACAGATACGCAGTATTTT.

The chain is built from TRBV5-1 and TRBJ2-3, with D possibly TRBD2 on 5 matching bases. The length of the CDR3 is 12 residues. Trimming pared 4 bases from V and 4 bases from J, leaving 7 bases between. Germline V lookup: CDR1 SGHRS, CDR2 YFSETQ. The CDR3 region has the DNA TGCGCCAGCAGCGGTAGCGCAGATACGCAGTATTTT. Protein: CASSGSADTQYF.

The chain links TRBV14 to TRBJ2-5; unclear D gene. CDR1 and CDR2 (germline): SGHDN, FVKESK. Trimming removed 4 bases at V and 4 bases at J, with 13 bases between. The CDR3 runs 14 residues. Written as DNA, the CDR3 is TGTGCCAGCAGCCCGCATTATTCGGGAGAGACCCAGTACTTC. It encodes CASSPHYSGETQYF.

The genes are TRBV2 and TRBJ2-1; D may be TRBD2 (5 bases). The germline V gene has CDR1 SNHLY and CDR2 FYNNEI. Trimming pared 6 bases from V and 1 base from J, leaving 13 bases between. CDR3 length equals 15 residues. In DNA, the CDR3 is TGTGCCAGCAGGGCCGGGATAGCGTCCTACAATGAGCAGTTCTTC. Translated, it gives CASRAGIASYNEQFF.

This clonotype was observed many times. The chain employs TRBV4-3 and TRBJ2-7, with D tentatively TRBD1 or TRBD2 (5 bases each). Trimming stripped 1 base from V and 2 bases from J, with 9 bases between. Germline-derived CDR1 and CDR2 are LGHNA and YSLEER. The CDR3 sequence is 14 residues long. The CDR3 DNA follows: TGCGCCAGCAGCCAAGCTACGGGGCCCTACGAGCAGTACTTC. It is translated as CASSQATGPYEQYF.

The J gene is TRBJ2-1, the V gene TRBV11-3; the D is unclear. Germline values: CDR1 SGHNT, CDR2 YENEEA. The CDR3 consists of 13 residues. Trimming cost V 5 bases and J 9 bases, with 14 bases left between them. In DNA, the CDR3 is TGTGCCAGCAGCGACGACTTTCTCTCTGAGCAGTTCTTC. Protein sequence: CASSDDFLSEQFF.

With regard to this clonotype: At one of its ends the junction is not consistent with the germline gene, which may arise from a read error. The rearrangement uses TRBV3-1 and TRBJ2-1; TRBD1 aligns across 9 bases. Per germline, CDR1 LGHDT and CDR2 YNNKEL (reference sequence). The CDR3 contains 13 residues. CDR3 DNA: TGTGCCAGCAGTCAGGACAGGGGCAATAAGCAGTTCTTC. It specifies CASSQDRGNKQFF.

The rearrangement uses TRBV20-1 and TRBJ2-7; D possibly corresponds to TRBD2 (6 bases). With 5 bases removed from V and 6 bases from J, the gap between germline ends came to 17 bases. Germline loops: CDR1 DFQATT, CDR2 SNEGSKA (reference sequence). The length of the CDR3 is 13 residues. The CDR3 is CSAGAGKGLEQYV. In DNA, the CDR3 is TGCAGTGCTGGGGCGGGGAAGGGACTCGAGCAGTACGTC.

This clonotype was observed many times. CDR3 residues: CASSPRGTGDYGEQFF. CDR3 sequence (DNA): TGTGCCAGCAGTCCGAGGGGGACAGGGGACTACGGTGAGCAGTTCTTC. The genes are TRBV6-1 and TRBJ2-1, with 10 bases fitting TRBD1. V shed 5 bases, J shed 9 bases, and the junction held 13 bases outside the gene matches. The CDR3 loop spans 16 amino acids. Germline CDR1 MNHNS, CDR2 SASEGT.

V usage is TRBV14 and J usage is TRBJ2-2; D unclear. This CDR3 spans 14 amino acids. Germline V lookup: CDR1 SGHDN, CDR2 FVKESK. Trimming stripped 5 bases from V and 6 bases from J, with 13 bases between. CDR3 sequence: CASSFGPPPGELFF. Written as DNA, the CDR3 is TGTGCCAGCAGCTTCGGGCCTCCCCCCGGGGAGCTGTTTTTT.

This clonotype was observed a few times. CDR3 sequence (DNA): TGCGCCAGCAGCCTCCCGCGGGGAGTAGGGACTGAAGCTTTCTTT. Its protein product is CASSLPRGVGTEAFF. The chain joins TRBV4-1 to TRBJ1-1; the D is unclear. Germline values: CDR1 MGHRA, CDR2 YSYEKL. The CDR3 has 15 amino acids. V was clipped by 4 bases and J by 5 bases, with 17 bases between them.

This clonotype was seen more than once but under ten times. The chain links TRBV4-1 to TRBJ2-2; D call uncertain. Per germline, CDR1 MGHRA and CDR2 YSYEKL. This CDR3 spans 16 amino acids. Trimming left V 4 bases short and J 0 bases short, with 12 bases between. The CDR3 is CASSRFTVANTGELFF. The CDR3, as DNA: TGCGCCAGCAGCCGTTTTACAGTCGCGAACACCGGGGAGCTGTTTTTT.

The J gene is TRBJ2-3, the V gene TRBV6-5, with D unresolved. V was trimmed by 2 bases and J by 5 bases, leaving 5 bases between them. Germline V CDR1 and CDR2: MNHEY, SVGAGI. This CDR3 contains 12 residues. For the CDR3, the DNA is TGTGCCAGCAGTTACCCTGGAGATACGCAGTATTTT. Translation: CASSYPGDTQYF.